One sample yielded the 5 T cell receptor beta chains listed below, sequenced in a study of shared clonotypes between healthy human individuals. Libraries were prepared by immunoSEQ multiplex PCR; TCRdb keeps only in-frame clonotypes and omits some of them. The data show approximately 2.3 million clones, 85% to 95% seen once. Sequences were obtained from naive CD4+ T cells from PBMCs. As to subset: CD45RA+ positively selected. Every receptor here comes from a young man in good health. Some clones in this sample may be carry-over from other donors' samples.

The gene calls are TRBV7-6 and TRBJ1-5, with TRBD1 matching over 9 bases. V shed 5 bases, J shed 4 bases, and the junction held 6 bases outside the gene matches. The CDR3 length is 15 residues. Germline CDR1 is SGHVS and CDR2 is FNYEAQ. DNA of the CDR3: TGTGCCAGCAGCCCCGGACAGGGGTGGAATCAGCCCCAGCATTTT. Amino acid sequence: CASSPGQGWNQPQHF. Together with reference TRBV7-6 and TRBJ1-5, the CDR3 gives the full variable domain: GAGVSQSPRYKVTKRGQDVALRCDPISGHVSLYWYRQALGQGPEFLTYFNYEAQQDKSGLPNDRFSAERPEGSISTLTIQRTEQRDSAMYRCASSPGQGWNQPQHFGDGTRLSIL.

The chain is built from TRBV4-1 and TRBJ1-2; possibly TRBD1 for D (6 bases). CDR3 length: 13 residues. The V end was cut by 4 bases, the J end by 7 bases, with 13 bases between. The germline V gene encodes CDR1 MGHRA and CDR2 YSYEKL. CDR3 nucleotide sequence: TGCGCCAGCAGCCCCTTGGGACAATCTGGCTACACCTTC. The encoded protein is CASSPLGQSGYTF.

Note on this clone: In the same sample, other DNA sequences code for this CDR3. The V call is TRBV5-1, the J call TRBJ2-3; 11 bases fit TRBD1. The CDR3 covers 15 residues. The junction had 1 base not matched to a gene; V was cut back by 3 bases and J by 1 base. Germline assignment: CDR1 SGHRS and CDR2 YFSETQ. The CDR3, as DNA: TGCGCCAGCAGCTCGGGACAGGGGGGCACAGATACGCAGTATTTT. The encoded protein is CASSSGQGGTDTQYF.

The gene calls are TRBV29-1 and TRBJ2-5, with 7 bases identical to TRBD1. The DNA end lines up better with TRBJ2-7; the J call may be wrong. Germline V CDR1 and CDR2: SQVTM, ANQGSEA. The CDR3 sequence is 12 residues long. CDR3 DNA sequence: TGCAGCGTTAGGACAGGAACCTACGAGCAGTACTTC. It yields the protein CSVRTGTYEQYF.

The chain links TRBV28 to TRBJ1-2, with 8 bases lining up with TRBD1. The CDR3 runs to 18 residues. V lost 4 bases to trimming and J lost 0 bases; unmatched junction nucleotides: 13. Germline lookup yields CDR1 MDHEN and CDR2 SYDVKM. CDR3 region: CASSSNYGQGLANYGYTF. DNA for the CDR3: TGTGCCAGCAGTTCCAATTACGGACAGGGCCTAGCTAACTATGGCTACACCTTC.